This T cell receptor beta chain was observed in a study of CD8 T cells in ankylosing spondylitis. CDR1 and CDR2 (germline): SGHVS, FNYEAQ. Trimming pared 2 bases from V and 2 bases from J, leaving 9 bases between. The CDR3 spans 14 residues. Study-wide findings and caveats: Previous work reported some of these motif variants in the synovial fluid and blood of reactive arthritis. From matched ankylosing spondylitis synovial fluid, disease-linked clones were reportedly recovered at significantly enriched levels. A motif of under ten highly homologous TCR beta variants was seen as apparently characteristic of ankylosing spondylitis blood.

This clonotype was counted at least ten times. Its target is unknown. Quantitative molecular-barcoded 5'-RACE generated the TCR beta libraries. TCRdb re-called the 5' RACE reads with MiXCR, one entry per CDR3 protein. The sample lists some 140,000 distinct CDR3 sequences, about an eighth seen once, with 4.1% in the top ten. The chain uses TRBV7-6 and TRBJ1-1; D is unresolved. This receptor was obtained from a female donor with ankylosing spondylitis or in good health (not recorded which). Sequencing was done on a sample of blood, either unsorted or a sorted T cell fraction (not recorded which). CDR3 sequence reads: CASSLFPVNTEAFF. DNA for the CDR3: TGTGCCAGCAGCTTATTCCCGGTTAACACTGAAGCTTTCTTT.